A single sample gave rise to the 22 T cell receptor beta chains below, sequenced in a study of T cells after yellow fever vaccination. Via MiXCR, TCRdb re-called the 5' RACE reads, giving one row per CDR3 protein. The profile shows hundreds of thousands of distinct CDR3 sequences, 18% of them singletons. The sequencing here drew on PBMCs, taken before the yellow fever booster vaccination. These receptors came from a man younger than 30 who received the YFV17D yellow fever vaccine.

This clonotype was recorded only once. The chain recombines TRBV12-3 or TRBV12-4 with TRBJ2-1; tentatively, D is TRBD2 (7 bases). V was trimmed by 6 bases and J by 7 bases, leaving 25 bases between them. This CDR3 contains 17 residues. The DNA for the CDR3 is TGTGCCAGCAGCCTCCCGAGAGGACGGGGGGCCGGTAATGAGCAGTTCTTC. Amino acid sequence: CASSLPRGRGAGNEQFF.

This clonotype was found a few times. The rearrangement joins TRBV7-9 to TRBJ2-3; D gene uncertain. This CDR3 has 14 amino acids. Per the germline V gene, CDR1 is SEHNR and CDR2 is FQNEAQ (reference sequence). V was trimmed by 5 bases and J by 3 bases, leaving 12 bases between them. The CDR3 sequence is CASSRLSVTDTQYF. The CDR3 DNA reads TGTGCCAGCAGCAGACTTTCGGTGACAGATACGCAGTATTTT.

J is TRBJ2-2 and V is TRBV4-3; TRBD1 matches 12 bases. The germline V gene has CDR1 LGHNA and CDR2 YSLEER. V was pared by 0 bases and J by 6 bases, with 5 bases of the junction left unmatched. This CDR3 spans 17 amino acids. CDR3: CASSQDLGTGGPGELFF. The CDR3 coding sequence is TGCGCCAGCAGCCAAGATCTAGGGACAGGGGGCCCCGGGGAGCTGTTTTTT.

In its sample, this clonotype was seen a few times. This chain connects TRBV7-6 to TRBJ2-5, with a possible D match to TRBD2 (6 bases). The CDR3 is 15 amino acids. The germline gives CDR1 SGHVS, CDR2 FNYEAQ. The V and J ends lost 1 base and 5 bases respectively, with 14 bases between them. CDR3 protein: CASSLGGGSRETQYF. CDR3 bases: TGTGCCAGCAGCTTAGGTGGGGGGAGCCGTGAGACCCAGTACTTC.

This clonotype appeared a few times. V is TRBV5-1 and J is TRBJ1-5; no reliable D call. Looked up from germline, CDR1 is SGHRS and CDR2 is YFSETQ. V was trimmed by 0 bases and J by 10 bases, leaving 14 bases between them. CDR3 length: 14 residues. CDR3 loop: CASSLDGVRHPQHF. DNA for the CDR3: TGCGCCAGCAGCTTGGACGGGGTTAGGCACCCCCAGCATTTT.

This clonotype was seen more than once but under ten times. V and J are TRBV10-1 and TRBJ2-3, with a tentative D call TRBD2 (5 bases). This CDR3 spans 13 amino acids. V was pared by 2 bases and J by 9 bases, with 12 bases between. CDR1 is WNHNN, CDR2 SYGVQD, per germline (reference sequence). CDR3 bases: TGCGCCAGCAGTGAGGCTACTAGTGGCACGCAGTATTTT. Its protein product is CASSEATSGTQYF.

V gene TRBV6-2 or TRBV6-3 combines with J gene TRBJ2-2, with D uncertain. Germline lookup yields CDR1 MNHEY and CDR2 SVGEGT. V lost 0 bases and J 8 bases, leaving 4 bases between the germline ends. This CDR3 comprises 12 residues. The CDR3 region has the DNA TGTGCCAGCAGTTACTCTAGGGGGGAGCTGTTTTTT. Its translation is CASSYSRGELFF.

This clonotype was observed a handful of times. The chain joins TRBV10-3 to TRBJ2-2; D is possibly TRBD1 or TRBD2 (5 bases each). The CDR3 consists of 12 residues. The V and J ends lost 6 bases and 6 bases respectively, with 8 bases between them. Germline CDR1 is ENHRY and CDR2 is SYGVKD. In DNA form, the CDR3 reads TGTGCCATCAGCCGGGACGCCGGGGAGCTGTTTTTT. This encodes CAISRDAGELFF.

The gene calls are TRBV12-3 or TRBV12-4 and TRBJ2-5; the match to TRBD2 covers 8 bases. V was pared by 6 bases and J by 7 bases, with 7 bases of the junction left unmatched. The CDR3 loop spans 13 amino acids. The chain's CDR3 is CASSPGGGRTQYF. DNA of the CDR3: TGTGCCAGCAGCCCCGGCGGGGGGAGGACCCAGTACTTC.

The sample holds many counts of this clonotype. J is TRBJ2-3 and V is TRBV9, with 7 nucleotides matching TRBD2. V was pared by 7 bases and J by 3 bases, with 8 bases of the junction left unmatched. Looked up from germline, CDR1 is SGDLS and CDR2 is YYNGEE. This CDR3 is 14 amino acids long. CDR3 sequence (DNA): TGTGCCAGCTCCGAGGGCGGGGGTACAGATACGCAGTATTTT. Translating it yields CASSEGGGTDTQYF.

The CDR3 spells CASSGGGALYNEQFF. The CDR3 nucleotides read TGTGCCAGCAGTGGTGGGGGGGCCCTCTACAATGAGCAGTTCTTC. The chain couples TRBV12-3 or TRBV12-4 to TRBJ2-1, with D possibly being TRBD2 (7 bases). The V gene lost 5 bases and the J gene lost 3 bases, with 14 bases spanning the gap. CDR3 size: 15 residues.

In this sample, this clonotype turned up once. CDR3 amino acids: CATLVTSGVSNEQFF. The DNA for the CDR3 is TGTGCCACCCTTGTGACTAGCGGGGTCTCCAATGAGCAGTTCTTC. The V gene is TRBV24-1, the J gene TRBJ2-1; 11 nucleotides align to TRBD2. CDR1 and CDR2 from the germline V gene are KGHDR and SFDVKD. V shed 9 bases and J 6 bases; nucleotides not matched to a gene: 9. This CDR3 contains 15 residues.

There are a few counts of this clonotype. This chain connects TRBV7-6 to TRBJ1-2; tentatively, D is TRBD1 (5 bases). This CDR3 is 13 amino acids long. CDR1 and CDR2 (germline): SGHVS, FNYEAQ. With 5 bases removed from V and 8 bases from J, the gap between germline ends came to 15 bases. The CDR3 sequence: CASSDYTRVGYTF. The CDR3 bases are TGTGCCAGCAGCGATTATACCAGGGTGGGCTACACCTTC.

The chain has TRBV6-5 and TRBJ2-2; D not resolved. V was cut by 7 bases and J by 5 bases, with 11 bases left in between. The CDR3 is made up of 13 amino acids. From germline, CDR1 is MNHEY and CDR2 SVGAGI. The DNA of the CDR3 is TGTGCCAGCACCACCCTGGGGACCGGGGAGCTGTTTTTT. Protein sequence: CASTTLGTGELFF.

This clonotype has just a few counts. J is TRBJ2-1 and V is TRBV20-1; 9 bases map to TRBD2. The trim removed 6 bases at V and 2 bases at J, leaving 8 bases unmatched. The CDR3 sequence is 15 residues long. Germline values: CDR1 DFQATT, CDR2 SNEGSKA (reference sequence). The CDR3 DNA follows: TGCAGTGCGGCTAGGGGGACTAGCACCTACAATGAGCAGTTCTTC. This sequence encodes CSAARGTSTYNEQFF.

This clonotype appeared many times. J is TRBJ2-3 and V is TRBV6-1; TRBD2 might be the D (5 bases). This CDR3 is built from 13 residues. CDR1 is MNHNS and CDR2 is SASEGT in the germline V gene. V lost 3 bases and J 6 bases, leaving 10 bases between the germline ends. Written as DNA, the CDR3 is TGTGCCAGCAGTGACTCTCGCGGGGATACGCAGTATTTT. Amino acids: CASSDSRGDTQYF.

There are a few counts of this clonotype. This chain connects TRBV12-3 or TRBV12-4 to TRBJ2-1, with 9 nucleotides matching TRBD2. The CDR3 is made up of 18 amino acids. With 0 bases clipped from V and 6 bases from J, the junction kept 12 bases outside the gene matches. DNA for the CDR3: TGTGCCAGCAGTTTAGCATCTACGCGGGGGGGCCGGTTCAATGAGCAGTTCTTC. Amino acid sequence: CASSLASTRGGRFNEQFF.

V is TRBV29-1 and J is TRBJ2-1, with TRBD1 identical over 10 bases. Per germline, CDR1 SQVTM and CDR2 ANQGSEA. This CDR3 is built from 13 residues. V shed 5 bases and J 6 bases; nucleotides not matched to a gene: 4. The CDR3 spells CSVSGTGVNEQFF. DNA for the CDR3: TGCAGCGTTTCCGGGACAGGGGTCAATGAGCAGTTCTTC.

This clonotype occurred a few times. This sequence joins TRBV4-3 and TRBJ2-2; 7 bases match TRBD2. Germline V gene data show CDR1 as LGHNA and CDR2 as YSLEER. V lost 1 base to trimming and J lost 4 bases; unmatched junction nucleotides: 6. This CDR3 is 16 amino acids long. This CDR3 is CASSQVRGEGTGELFF. For the CDR3, the DNA is TGCGCCAGCAGCCAAGTCCGGGGGGAGGGCACCGGGGAGCTGTTTTTT.

This clonotype turned up a few times. The chain employs TRBV7-9 and TRBJ2-5; D is undetermined. The CDR3 is 12 residues long. The V gene lost 6 bases and the J gene lost 1 base, with 6 bases spanning the gap. Germline values: CDR1 SEHNR, CDR2 FQNEAQ (reference sequence). CDR3 in DNA: TGTGCCAGCAGAAGACCCCAAGAGACCCAGTACTTC. Residues: CASRRPQETQYF.

This clonotype was observed a few times. Because it lacks the conserved phenylalanine or tryptophan at the end, this CDR3 is likely a read error. Because the CDR3's place on the DNA is in doubt, the DNA is left out and the CDR3 is given as listed by TCRdb. CDR3: CASSFNAGTGVEA. This chain uses TRBV28 with TRBJ2-7; TRBD1, as called in the table, went unchecked against the DNA. Per germline, CDR1 MDHEN and CDR2 SYDVKM. The CDR3 comprises 13 residues, both ends counted.

Ten or more counts support this clonotype. The chain uses TRBV7-3 and TRBJ1-1, with 9 positions matching TRBD1. The CDR3 contains 13 residues. CDR1 is SGHTA, CDR2 FQGTGA, per germline. The junction had 3 bases not matched to a gene; V was cut back by 5 bases and J by 5 bases. DNA of the CDR3: TGTGCCAGCAGCCGACAGGGGGGGACTGAAGCTTTCTTT. As protein: CASSRQGGTEAFF.